Listed here are 10 T cell receptor beta chains from one sample, sequenced in a study of blood T cell repertoires in COVID-19. Clones were read by immunoSEQ multiplex PCR, and TCRdb kept only the in-frame ones, dropping some. The sample has about 270,000 clones, 80% to 90% seen once. Sequencing was performed on peripheral blood. Receptors originate from a woman aged 25 to 45 with COVID-19, enrolled during active disease.

This clone was detected only once. The rearrangement joins TRBV27 to TRBJ2-7, with D hard to call. With 3 bases removed from V and 6 bases from J, the gap between germline ends came to 9 bases. Germline V gene sequence: CDR1 MNHEY, CDR2 SMNVEV (reference sequence). The CDR3 extends over 12 amino acids. CDR3 bases: TGTGCCAGCAGTTTCTCCGGGTCCGAGCAGTACTTC. It codes for CASSFSGSEQYF.

This clone was counted a single time. This chain connects TRBV7-8 to TRBJ2-7, with D perhaps matching TRBD1 (5 bases). Germline CDR1 reads SGHVS; CDR2 reads FQNEAQ. The CDR3 has 16 residues. Deletions cut 5 bases from V and 0 bases from J, with 17 bases between. This CDR3 reads CASSPRRDFVSYEQYF. CDR3 in DNA: TGTGCCAGCAGCCCCCGCAGGGATTTTGTCTCCTACGAGCAGTACTTC.

The chain is built from TRBV5-1 and TRBJ2-1; 8 nucleotides line up with TRBD1. The ends lost 1 base at V and 4 bases at J; junction bases unmatched: 7. Per germline, CDR1 SGHRS and CDR2 YFSETQ. There are 16 residues in the CDR3. CDR3 sequence (DNA): TGCGCCAGCAGCTTGCCAACCGGGACAGGATACAATGAGCAGTTCTTC. This encodes CASSLPTGTGYNEQFF.

A word on this clone: A much larger clone differs by one base, so this may be a read error. The gene calls are TRBV6-6 and TRBJ1-4; tentatively, D is TRBD1 (5 bases). Looked up from germline, CDR1 is MNHNY and CDR2 is SVGAGI (reference sequence). This CDR3 contains 16 residues. The DNA for the CDR3 is TGTGCCAGCAATTACTATGGGATCGGGGGGGGTGAAAAACTGTTTTTT. Protein: CASNYYGIGGGEKLFF.

The V gene is TRBV5-6, the J gene TRBJ1-3; D not resolved. CDR1 and CDR2 (germline): SGHDT, YYEEEE. The V gene lost 4 bases and the J gene lost 0 bases, with 17 bases spanning the gap. The CDR3 contains 17 residues. The CDR3 coding sequence is TGTGCCAGCAGCCCTCCTCTTTTTCGAGGCTCTGGAAACACCATATATTTT. It yields the protein CASSPPLFRGSGNTIYF. The variable domain in full, with the rest retrieved from reference TRBV5-6 and TRBJ1-3, is DAGVTQSPTHLIKTRGQQVTLRCSPKSGHDTVSWYQQALGQGPQFIFQYYEEEERQRGNFPDRFSGHQFPNYSSELNVNALLLGDSALYLCASSPPLFRGSGNTIYFGEGSWLTVV.

This chain joins TRBV4-1 and TRBJ1-1; 7 bases agree with TRBD1. V lost 4 bases to trimming and J lost 4 bases; unmatched junction nucleotides: 18. Germline loops: CDR1 MGHRA, CDR2 YSYEKL. The CDR3 is 18 residues long. The CDR3 coding sequence is TGCGCCAGCAGCCTAGCCATGGGACAGTCAGGGCGGGCCACTGAAGCTTTCTTT. It translates to CASSLAMGQSGRATEAFF.

The chain carries TRBV2 and TRBJ1-4, with 7 bases that match TRBD1. Trimming removed 10 bases from V and 5 bases from J; junction bases left unmatched: 7. The V gene's germline CDR1 is SNHLY and CDR2 FYNNEI. The CDR3 length is 13 residues. As DNA, the CDR3 is TGTGCCACCGATGACAGGGAAAATGAAAAACTGTTTTTT. Its translation: CATDDRENEKLFF.

The chain is built from TRBV7-7 and TRBJ2-1, with D maybe TRBD2 (5 bases). Germline CDR1 reads SSHAT; CDR2 reads FNYEAQ (reference sequence). V lost 5 bases to trimming and J lost 3 bases, with 14 bases between them. The CDR3 covers 15 residues. The CDR3 reads CASSPQAANYNEQFF. CDR3 nucleotides: TGTGCCAGCAGCCCCCAAGCGGCCAACTACAATGAGCAGTTCTTC. Full variable domain (missing parts from reference TRBV7-7 and TRBJ2-1): GAGVSQSPRYKVTKRGQDVTLRCDPISSHATLYWYQQALGQGPEFLTYFNYEAQPDKSGLPSDRFSAERPEGSISTLTIQRTEQRDSAMYRCASSPQAANYNEQFFGPGTRLTVL.

This chain uses TRBV27 with TRBJ1-5; 8 positions match TRBD1. V trimming: 5 bases; J trimming: 3 bases; junction bases outside the gene matches: 6. This CDR3 is built from 15 residues. From germline, CDR1 is MNHEY and CDR2 SMNVEV (reference sequence). CDR3 DNA sequence: TGTGCCAGCAGTCCCGGGACAGGACTCAATCAGCCCCAGCATTTT. Translated: CASSPGTGLNQPQHF.

This clone was seen only once. J is TRBJ1-5 and V is TRBV2, with D possibly TRBD1 on 6 matching bases. The germline V gene has CDR1 SNHLY and CDR2 FYNNEI. CDR3 length equals 15 residues. Trimming left V 6 bases short and J 12 bases short, with 24 bases between. The CDR3 is CASSLDRTGGSGQHF. Written as DNA, the CDR3 is TGTGCCAGCAGCCTTGACAGGACGGGTGGGTCGGGCCAGCATTTT.